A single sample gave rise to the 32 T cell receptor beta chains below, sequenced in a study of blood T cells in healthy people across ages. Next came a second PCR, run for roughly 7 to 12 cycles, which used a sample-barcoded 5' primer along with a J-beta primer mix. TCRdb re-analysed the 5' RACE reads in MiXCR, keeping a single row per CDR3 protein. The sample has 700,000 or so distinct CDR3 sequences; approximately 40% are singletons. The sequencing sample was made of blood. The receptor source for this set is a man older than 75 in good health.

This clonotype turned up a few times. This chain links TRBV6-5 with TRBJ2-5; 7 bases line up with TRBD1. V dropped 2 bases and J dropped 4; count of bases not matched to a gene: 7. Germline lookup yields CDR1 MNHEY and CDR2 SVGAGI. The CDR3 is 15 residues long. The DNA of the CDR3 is TGTGCCAGCAGTTACGCCAGACAGGGTAGAGAGACCCAGTACTTC. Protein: CASSYARQGRETQYF.

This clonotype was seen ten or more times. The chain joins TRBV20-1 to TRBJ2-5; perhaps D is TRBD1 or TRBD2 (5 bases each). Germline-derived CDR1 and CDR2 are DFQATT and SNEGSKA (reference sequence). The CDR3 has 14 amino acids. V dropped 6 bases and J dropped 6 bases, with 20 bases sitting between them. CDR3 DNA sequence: TGCAGTGCAATATCCCCAGTGGGGGTAAAGACCCAGTACTTC. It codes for CSAISPVGVKTQYF.

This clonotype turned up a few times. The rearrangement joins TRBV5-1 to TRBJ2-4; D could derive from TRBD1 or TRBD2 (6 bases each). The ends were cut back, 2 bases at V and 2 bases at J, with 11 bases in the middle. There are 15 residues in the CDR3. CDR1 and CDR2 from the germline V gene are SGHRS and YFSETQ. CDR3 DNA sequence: TGCGCCAGCAGCTTTGGCGGGACACCCAAAAACATTCAGTACTTC. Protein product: CASSFGGTPKNIQYF.

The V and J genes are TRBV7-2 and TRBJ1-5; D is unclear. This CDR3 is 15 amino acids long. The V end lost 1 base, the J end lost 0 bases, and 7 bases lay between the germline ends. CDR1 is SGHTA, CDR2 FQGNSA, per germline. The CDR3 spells CASSLEGSSNQPQHF. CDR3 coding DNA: TGTGCCAGCAGCTTAGAAGGGTCTAGCAATCAGCCCCAGCATTTT.

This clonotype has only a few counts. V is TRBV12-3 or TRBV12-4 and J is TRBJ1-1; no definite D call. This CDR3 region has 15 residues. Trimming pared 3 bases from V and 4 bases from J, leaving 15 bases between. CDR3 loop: CASSFQDRSGTEAFF. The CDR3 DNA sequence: TGTGCCAGCAGTTTCCAAGATCGCAGCGGCACTGAAGCTTTCTTT.

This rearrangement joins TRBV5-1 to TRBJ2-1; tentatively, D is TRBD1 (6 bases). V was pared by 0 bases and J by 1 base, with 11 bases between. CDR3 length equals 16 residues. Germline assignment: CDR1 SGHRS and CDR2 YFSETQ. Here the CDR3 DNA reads TGCGCCAGCAGCTTGGCCGTACAGGGTTCCTACAATGAGCAGTTCTTC. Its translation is CASSLAVQGSYNEQFF.

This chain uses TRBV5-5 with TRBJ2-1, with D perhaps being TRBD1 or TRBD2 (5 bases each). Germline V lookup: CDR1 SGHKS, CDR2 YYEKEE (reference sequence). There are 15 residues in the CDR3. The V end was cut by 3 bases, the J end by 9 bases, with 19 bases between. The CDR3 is CASSSAGTAGIEQFF. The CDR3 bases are TGTGCCAGCAGCTCGGCCGGGACGGCCGGAATTGAGCAGTTCTTC.

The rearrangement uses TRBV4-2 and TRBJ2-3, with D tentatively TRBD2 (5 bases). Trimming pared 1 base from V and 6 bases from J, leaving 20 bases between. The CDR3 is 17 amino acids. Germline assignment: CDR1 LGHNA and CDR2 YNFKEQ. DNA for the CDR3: TGTGCCAGCAGCCAAGTCGTGCAGCGGACGAGCCAGGATACGCAGTATTTT. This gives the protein CASSQVVQRTSQDTQYF.

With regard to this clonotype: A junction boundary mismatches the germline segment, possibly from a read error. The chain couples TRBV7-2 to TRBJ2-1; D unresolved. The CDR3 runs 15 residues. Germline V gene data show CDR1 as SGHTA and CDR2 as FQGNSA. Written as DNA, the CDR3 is TGTGCCAGCAGCTTAGCGGTAGGGCCCTACAATGAGCAGTTCTTT. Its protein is CASSLAVGPYNEQFF.

For the CDR3, the DNA is TGTGCCTGGAGTCCCCTTACGAGAGAGAATTCACCCCTCCACTTT. Encoded protein: CAWSPLTRENSPLHF. The chain carries TRBV30 and TRBJ1-6; D remains ambiguous. The V gene lost 2 bases and the J gene lost 7 bases, with 15 bases spanning the gap. CDR1 is GTSNPN, CDR2 SVGIG, per germline (reference sequence). This CDR3 has 15 residues.

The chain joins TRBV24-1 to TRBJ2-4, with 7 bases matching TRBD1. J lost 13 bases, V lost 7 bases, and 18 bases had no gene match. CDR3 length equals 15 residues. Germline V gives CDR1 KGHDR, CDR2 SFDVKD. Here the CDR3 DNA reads TGTGCCACCAGCTCCAACAGGGGAACCTACAATGAGCAGTACTTC. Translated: CATSSNRGTYNEQYF.

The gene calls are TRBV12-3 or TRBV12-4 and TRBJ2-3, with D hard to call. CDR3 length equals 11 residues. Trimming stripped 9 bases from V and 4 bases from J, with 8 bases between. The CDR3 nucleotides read TGTGCCAGTGTGACCGCAGATACGCAGTATTTT. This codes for CASVTADTQYF.

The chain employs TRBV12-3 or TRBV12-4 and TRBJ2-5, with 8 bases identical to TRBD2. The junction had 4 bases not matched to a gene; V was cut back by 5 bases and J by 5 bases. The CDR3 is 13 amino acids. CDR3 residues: CASSVQRGETQYF. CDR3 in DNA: TGTGCCAGCAGTGTTCAGCGGGGGGAGACCCAGTACTTC.

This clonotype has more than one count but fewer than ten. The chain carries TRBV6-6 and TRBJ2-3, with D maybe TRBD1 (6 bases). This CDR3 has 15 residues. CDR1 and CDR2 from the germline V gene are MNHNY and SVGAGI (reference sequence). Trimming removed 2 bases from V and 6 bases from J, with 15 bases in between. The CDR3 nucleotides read TGTGCCAGCAGTTACAGAGGGCAGGGGTCGGATACGCAGTATTTT. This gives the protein CASSYRGQGSDTQYF.

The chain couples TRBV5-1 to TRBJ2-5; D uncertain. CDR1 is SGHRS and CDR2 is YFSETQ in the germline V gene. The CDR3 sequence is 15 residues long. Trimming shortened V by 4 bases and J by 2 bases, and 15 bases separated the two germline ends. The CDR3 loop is CASSPDPGGQETQYF. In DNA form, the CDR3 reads TGCGCCAGCAGCCCCGACCCCGGTGGGCAAGAGACCCAGTACTTC.

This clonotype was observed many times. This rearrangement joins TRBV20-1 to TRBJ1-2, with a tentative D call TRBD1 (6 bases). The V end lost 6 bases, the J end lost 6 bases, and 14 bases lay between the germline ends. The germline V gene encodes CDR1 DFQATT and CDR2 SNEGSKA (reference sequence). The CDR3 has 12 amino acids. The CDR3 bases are TGCAGTGCCGCCAGGGGTAATAATGGCTACACCTTC. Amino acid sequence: CSAARGNNGYTF.

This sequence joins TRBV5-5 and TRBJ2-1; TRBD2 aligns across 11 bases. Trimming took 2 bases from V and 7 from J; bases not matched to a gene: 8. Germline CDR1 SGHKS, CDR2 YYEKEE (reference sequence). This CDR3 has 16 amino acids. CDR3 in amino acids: CASSLLAGVSGNEQFF. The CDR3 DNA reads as TGTGCCAGCAGCTTACTAGCGGGAGTATCGGGGAATGAGCAGTTCTTC.

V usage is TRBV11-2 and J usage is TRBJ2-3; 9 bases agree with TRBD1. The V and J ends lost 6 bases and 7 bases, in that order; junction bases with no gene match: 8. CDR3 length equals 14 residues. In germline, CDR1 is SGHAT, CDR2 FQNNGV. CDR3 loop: CASRGQGSSNTQYF. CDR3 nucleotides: TGTGCCAGCAGGGGACAGGGTTCGTCTAATACGCAGTATTTT. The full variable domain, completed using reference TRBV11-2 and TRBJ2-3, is EAGVAQSPRYKIIEKRQSVAFWCNPISGHATLYWYQQILGQGPKLLIQFQNNGVVDDSQLPKDRFSAERLKGVDSTLKIQPAKLEDSAVYLCASRGQGSSNTQYFGPGTRLTVL.

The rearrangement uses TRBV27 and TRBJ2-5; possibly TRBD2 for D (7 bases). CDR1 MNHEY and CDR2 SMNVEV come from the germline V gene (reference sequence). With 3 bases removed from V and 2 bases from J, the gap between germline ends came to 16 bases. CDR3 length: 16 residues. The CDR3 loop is CASSLGHAGAQETQYF. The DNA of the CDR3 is TGTGCCAGCAGTTTGGGCCACGCGGGGGCACAAGAGACCCAGTACTTC.

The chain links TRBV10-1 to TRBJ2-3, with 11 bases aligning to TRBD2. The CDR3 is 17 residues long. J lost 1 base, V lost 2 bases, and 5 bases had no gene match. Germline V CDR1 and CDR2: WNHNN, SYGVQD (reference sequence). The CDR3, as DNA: TGCGCCAGCAGTGAGGGCACTAGCGGGGGCCGCACAGATACGCAGTATTTT. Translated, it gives CASSEGTSGGRTDTQYF.

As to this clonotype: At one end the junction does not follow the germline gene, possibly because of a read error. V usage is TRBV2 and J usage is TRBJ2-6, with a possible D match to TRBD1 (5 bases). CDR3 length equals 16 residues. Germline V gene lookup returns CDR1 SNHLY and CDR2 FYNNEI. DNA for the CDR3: TGCGCCAGCAGAAAGCAGGGTAGCTCTGGGGCCAACGTCCTGACTTTC. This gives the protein CASRKQGSSGANVLTF.

CDR3 in DNA: TGTGCCAGCAGCCCGGGACTAGTCCCCAGGGAGCAGTTCTTC. Protein sequence: CASSPGLVPREQFF. V usage is TRBV3-1 and J usage is TRBJ2-1; 8 positions match TRBD2. CDR1 and CDR2 (germline): LGHDT, YNNKEL (reference sequence). This CDR3 contains 14 residues. Germline trimming cut 4 bases from V and 10 bases from J; bases unmatched to any gene: 9.

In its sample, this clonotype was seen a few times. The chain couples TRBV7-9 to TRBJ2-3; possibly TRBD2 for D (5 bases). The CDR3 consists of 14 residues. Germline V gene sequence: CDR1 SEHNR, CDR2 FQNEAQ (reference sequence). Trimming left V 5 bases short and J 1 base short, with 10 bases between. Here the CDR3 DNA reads TGTGCCAGCAGCGTCAGCGGACGCACAGATACGCAGTATTTT. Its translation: CASSVSGRTDTQYF.

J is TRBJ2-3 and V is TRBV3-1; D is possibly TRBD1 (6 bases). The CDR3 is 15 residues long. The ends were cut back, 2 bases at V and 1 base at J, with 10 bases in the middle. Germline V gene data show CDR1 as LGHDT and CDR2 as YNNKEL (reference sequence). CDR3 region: CASSQIRGRTDTQYF. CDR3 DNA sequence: TGTGCCAGCAGCCAAATCAGGGGACGCACAGATACGCAGTATTTT.

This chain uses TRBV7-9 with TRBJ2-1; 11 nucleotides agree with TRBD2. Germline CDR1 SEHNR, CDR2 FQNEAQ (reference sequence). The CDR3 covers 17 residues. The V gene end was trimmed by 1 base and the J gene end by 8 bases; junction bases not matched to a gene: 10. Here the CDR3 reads CASSLDLAGGGLDEQFF. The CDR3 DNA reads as TGTGCCAGCAGCTTAGATCTAGCGGGAGGCGGATTGGATGAGCAGTTCTTC.

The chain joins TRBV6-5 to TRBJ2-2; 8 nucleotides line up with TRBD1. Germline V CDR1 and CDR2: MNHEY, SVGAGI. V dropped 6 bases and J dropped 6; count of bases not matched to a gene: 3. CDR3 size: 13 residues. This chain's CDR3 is CASRLQGAGELFF. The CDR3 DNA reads TGTGCCAGCAGATTACAGGGGGCCGGGGAGCTGTTTTTT.

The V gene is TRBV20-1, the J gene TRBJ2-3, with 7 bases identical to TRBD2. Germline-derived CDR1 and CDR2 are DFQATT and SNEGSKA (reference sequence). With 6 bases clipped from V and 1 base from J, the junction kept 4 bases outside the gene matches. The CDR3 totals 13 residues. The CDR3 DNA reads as TGCAGTGCCTCTGGGGGGGGCACAGATACGCAGTATTTT. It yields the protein CSASGGGTDTQYF.

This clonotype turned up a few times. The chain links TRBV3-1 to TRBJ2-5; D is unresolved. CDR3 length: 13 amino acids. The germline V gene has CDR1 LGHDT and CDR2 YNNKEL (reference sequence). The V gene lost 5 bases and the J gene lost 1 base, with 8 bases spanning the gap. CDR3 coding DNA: TGTGCCAGCAGCGGTAGCATCCAAGAGACCCAGTACTTC. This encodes CASSGSIQETQYF.

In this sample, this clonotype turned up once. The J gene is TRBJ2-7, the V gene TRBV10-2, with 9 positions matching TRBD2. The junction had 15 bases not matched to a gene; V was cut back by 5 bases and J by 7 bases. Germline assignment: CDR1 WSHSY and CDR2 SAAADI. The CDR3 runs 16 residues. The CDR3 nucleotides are TGCGCCAGCAGTCGTAGCGGGGGCCTCTCCTACAATGAGCAGTACTTC. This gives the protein CASSRSGGLSYNEQYF.

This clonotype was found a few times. CDR3 amino acids: CASRRDRINQPQHF. CDR3 coding DNA: TGTGCCAGCAGGCGGGACAGAATAAATCAGCCCCAGCATTTT. The chain couples TRBV7-8 to TRBJ1-5, with 7 positions matching TRBD1. This CDR3 is built from 14 residues. V was clipped by 6 bases and J by 4 bases; unmatched bases: 6. Germline V gene sequence: CDR1 SGHVS, CDR2 FQNEAQ.

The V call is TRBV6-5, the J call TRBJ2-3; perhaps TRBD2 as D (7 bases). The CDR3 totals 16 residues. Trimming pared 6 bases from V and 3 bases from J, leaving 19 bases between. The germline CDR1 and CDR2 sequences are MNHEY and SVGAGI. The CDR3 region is CASRQTKGGPTDTQYF. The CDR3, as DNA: TGTGCCAGCAGACAAACGAAGGGGGGGCCTACAGATACGCAGTATTTT.

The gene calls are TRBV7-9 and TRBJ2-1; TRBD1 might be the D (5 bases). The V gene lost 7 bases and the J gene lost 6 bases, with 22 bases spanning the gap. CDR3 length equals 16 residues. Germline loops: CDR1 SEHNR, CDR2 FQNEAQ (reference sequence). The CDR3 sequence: CASNPKKGQESNEQFF. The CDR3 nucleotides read TGTGCCAGCAACCCCAAGAAGGGGCAGGAGAGCAATGAGCAGTTCTTC.